One TCR beta chain is described in this entry. At the DNA level, this CDR3 is encoded by other sequences in the same sample as well. Assay used: immunoSEQ multiplex PCR; TCRdb lists only in-frame clones, some missing. This table has around 150,000 clones, over 75% appearing once. Trimming took 3 bases from V and 4 from J, leaving 9 bases between them. The CDR3 has 13 amino acids. Germline-derived CDR1 and CDR2 are MNHEY and SVGEGT. This specimen comes from a study of blood T cell repertoires in COVID-19. The sequence derives from a man in his sixties with active or convalescent COVID-19. This chain connects TRBV6-2 or TRBV6-3 to TRBJ1-2; D is ambiguous. The specimen sequenced was peripheral blood. The CDR3 bases are TGTGCCAGCAGTTATTCGGGATCCTATGGCTACACCTTC. It yields the protein CASSYSGSYGYTF.